Listed below are T cell receptor beta chains from one sample, sequenced in a study of blood T cell repertoires in COVID-19. The table came from immunoSEQ multiplex PCR; TCRdb's copy has only in-frame clones and leaves some out. The sample has under 500,000 clones, 87% seen once; the top ten hold about 2%. The material sequenced was PBMCs or T cells enriched from blood (not recorded which). These receptors were taken from a woman under 30 with acute COVID-19. CDR3s include the opening cysteine and the closing phenylalanine or tryptophan. Fields, in order: clone size, V gene, D gene, J gene, CDR3 protein, CDR3 DNA. The D gene is left open where the match is weak. Size values are once, few and many counts, or a class for expanded clones, and some rows have none.

.	TRBV10-2	TRBD2	TRBJ2-7	CASSGGAGGYEQYF	TGCGCCAGCAGTGGGGGGGCGGGAGGATACGAGCAGTACTTC
once	TRBV14	TRBD2	TRBJ2-2	CASSHSGRGTGELFF	TGTGCCAGCAGCCACAGCGGGAGGGGTACCGGGGAGCTGTTTTTT
.	TRBV15	TRBD1	TRBJ1-3	CATSRDRGLSGNTIYF	TGTGCCACCAGCAGAGACAGGGGGCTTTCTGGAAACACCATATATTTT
.	TRBV13	.	TRBJ1-5	CASSLGGVSNQPQHF	TGTGCCAGCAGCTTGGGGGGAGTAAGCAATCAGCCCCAGCATTTT
.	TRBV2	TRBD1	TRBJ1-5	CASSGLRTGGGQPQHF	TGTGCCAGCAGTGGCCTACGGACAGGGGGCGGTCAGCCCCAGCATTTT
.	TRBV3-1/TRBV3-2	TRBD1	TRBJ1-2	CASSQEQGVTGYTF	TGTGCCAGCAGCCAAGAACAGGGGGTGACTGGCTACACCTTC
.	TRBV5-1	.	TRBJ1-1	CASSLGAWNTEAFF	TGCGCCAGCAGCTTGGGGGCCTGGAACACTGAAGCTTTCTTT
.	TRBV3-1/TRBV3-2	TRBD1	TRBJ2-3	CASSQTRVTGSRSTDTQYF	TGTGCCAGCAGCCAAACCCGGGTGACAGGGAGTCGAAGCACAGATACGCAGTATTTT
.	TRBV5-1	.	TRBJ2-3	CASSLSITDTQYF	TGCGCCAGCAGCTTGAGCATCACAGATACGCAGTATTTT
.	TRBV7-9	TRBD1	TRBJ1-2	CASSTGQGAYGYTF	TGTGCCAGCAGCACCGGACAGGGGGCCTATGGCTACACCTTC
.	TRBV28	.	TRBJ1-5	CASSSHRASYSNQPQHF	TGTGCCAGCAGTTCCCACAGGGCCAGCTATAGCAATCAGCCCCAGCATTTT
.	TRBV6-5	.	TRBJ1-2	CASSYSNRASGYTF	TGTGCCAGCAGTTACTCGAACAGGGCAAGTGGCTACACCTTC
.	TRBV7-3	.	TRBJ1-1	CASSLTGGTLYTEAFF	TGTGCCAGCAGCTTAACGGGAGGGACTCTCTACACTGAAGCTTTCTTT